The entry below gives a single TCR beta chain sequence along with its context. The PCR ran on 60 Vbeta and 13 Jbeta primers. The repertoire was sequenced with immunoSEQ multiplex PCR; TCRdb's copy has only in-frame clones and lacks some. The data show 100,000 to 150,000 clones, approximately 82% seen once. The sample originates from a study of cytomegalovirus exposure and HLA in healthy donors. The CDR3 spans 13 residues. From germline, CDR1 is SNHLY and CDR2 FYNNEI. Deletions cut 5 bases from V and 8 bases from J, with 13 bases between. The V and J genes are TRBV2 and TRBJ2-1, with a possible D match to TRBD1 (5 bases). The material sequenced was PBMCs. The sequence was obtained from a female donor in good health and CMV-seronegative. The CDR3 here is CASSMGPGDEQFF. The CDR3 coding sequence is TGTGCCAGCAGTATGGGGCCCGGCGATGAGCAGTTCTTC.